In its sample, the clone carrying this T cell receptor beta chain was seen a few times. The data belong to a study of T and B cells in COVID-19 patients. BIOMED2 TRB-A/B primer pools were used in multiplex TRB PCR. Each CDR3 protein is one row after TCRdb ran MiXCR on the multiplex PCR reads. The table includes about 7,900 distinct CDR3 sequences, 40% detected once. From blood, roughly 240-550 ng of genomic DNA served as TRB template. The TCR comes from a human donor who had recovered from COVID-19. Sequenced: blood.

The CDR3 DNA reads as TGTGCCAGCAGTTTAAGACAGTCTGGAAACACCATATATTTT. It specifies CASSLRQSGNTIYF. This chain connects TRBV27 to TRBJ1-3; D perhaps matches TRBD1 (5 bases). The V end was cut by 2 bases, the J end by 1 base, with 6 bases between. Germline V gene lookup returns CDR1 MNHEY and CDR2 SMNVEV (reference sequence). There are 14 residues in the CDR3.